Listed here are 8 T cell receptor beta chains from one sample, sequenced in a study of shared clonotypes between healthy human individuals. Sequencing was performed with immunoSEQ multiplex PCR; in TCRdb, only in-frame clones are kept and a portion is missing. The sample shows roughly 2.5 million clones, more than 80% of them seen only once. The sequencing input was naive CD4+ T cells sorted from blood. Sample subset: CD45RA+ positively selected. Receptors originate from a man aged 18 to 29 in good health.

V usage is TRBV5-4 and J usage is TRBJ2-7; 8 bases match TRBD1. CDR1 is SGHNT and CDR2 is YYREEE in the germline V gene (reference sequence). The junction had 10 bases not matched to a gene; V was cut back by 4 bases and J by 4 bases. CDR3 length: 15 residues. The CDR3 DNA is TGTGCCAGCAGCGCCCAAGGACAGGGTTTTTACGAGCAGTACTTC. It specifies CASSAQGQGFYEQYF.

The chain links TRBV19 to TRBJ1-1, with D maybe TRBD1 (6 bases). The CDR3 contains 15 residues. Deletions cut 7 bases from V and 2 bases from J, with 17 bases between. Germline CDR1 LNHDA, CDR2 SQIVND (reference sequence). The CDR3 loop is CASTRSGTLNTEAFF. The CDR3 DNA reads TGTGCCAGTACTAGATCCGGGACACTAAACACTGAAGCTTTCTTT.

The chain is built from TRBV6-5 and TRBJ2-5, with TRBD1 matching 9 bases. Germline-derived CDR1 and CDR2 are MNHEY and SVGAGI. J lost 5 bases, V lost 2 bases, and 9 bases had no gene match. The CDR3 is made up of 16 amino acids. Here the CDR3 DNA reads TGTGCCAGCAGTTACGGGGGGGGACAGGGTGGCGAGACCCAGTACTTC. It codes for CASSYGGGQGGETQYF.

This clone is a singleton in its sample. V usage is TRBV7-2 and J usage is TRBJ2-7; a weak D match, TRBD2 (6 bases). The CDR3 has 12 amino acids. The ends were cut back, 5 bases at V and 6 bases at J, with 11 bases in the middle. Germline CDR1 SGHTA, CDR2 FQGNSA. CDR3 sequence: CASSRGGSEQYF. CDR3 DNA sequence: TGTGCCAGCAGCCGAGGAGGGAGCGAGCAGTACTTC.

This chain connects TRBV21-1 to TRBJ2-5; TRBD1 was called by the table and not checked on the DNA. TRBV21-1 is noted as a pseudogene. The CDR3 sequence is 15 residues long. The CDR3 DNA is TGTGCCAGCAGCACCAAGAGGACAGGCGAAGAGACCCAGTACTTC. Translated: CASSTKRTGEETQYF.

This clone came up once. This chain joins TRBV30 and TRBJ1-2; D perhaps matches TRBD1 (6 bases). CDR1 and CDR2 (germline): GTSNPN, SVGIG (reference sequence). V was trimmed by 1 base and J by 7 bases, leaving 13 bases between them. The CDR3 length is 13 residues. The CDR3 region is CAWSENREGGYTF. In nucleotides, the CDR3 is TGTGCCTGGAGTGAGAACAGGGAAGGTGGCTACACCTTC.

The genes are TRBV7-2 and TRBJ2-5, with 7 bases fitting TRBD2. The CDR3 loop spans 14 amino acids. Germline assignment: CDR1 SGHTA and CDR2 FQGNSA. The junction had 8 bases not matched to a gene; V was cut back by 5 bases and J by 5 bases. CDR3 sequence (DNA): TGTGCCAGCAGCCCAAGCGGGGCCCGGGAGACCCAGTACTTC. Amino acid sequence: CASSPSGARETQYF.

A word on this clone: Mismatch with germline at one junction end may stem from a read error. V and J are TRBV5-1 and TRBJ1-2; 7 positions match TRBD1. This CDR3 has 14 amino acids. From germline, CDR1 is SGHRS and CDR2 YFSETQ. CDR3 in amino acids: CANSPTGAGYGYTF. CDR3 coding DNA: TGCGCCAACAGCCCTACAGGGGCGGGCTATGGCTACACCTTC.